This T cell receptor beta chain was observed in a study of blood T cells in healthy people across ages. Whole-study results and caveats: Naive T cell percentage showed a strong correlation with TCR beta diversity. Naive CD4+ cell counts and diversity both ran higher in long-lived than in aged donors.

CDR3 size: 13 residues. Trimming removed 7 bases at V and 8 bases at J, with 12 bases between. CDR1 and CDR2 (germline): MNHNS, SASEGT. In the case of this clonotype: Its target is unknown.

Alongside a J-beta primer mix, a sample-barcoded 5' primer served in a second PCR lasting roughly 7 to 11 cycles. TCRdb called the 5' RACE reads again in MiXCR, with one record for every CDR3 protein. The repertoire holds about 570,000 distinct CDR3 sequences, 27% seen once, with about a fifth in the top ten. Material: blood. This chain links TRBV6-1 with TRBJ1-6; a possible D gene is TRBD1 (5 bases). This clonotype was obtained from a woman between 65 and 79 years old in good health. CDR3 coding DNA: TGTGCCAGCATAGAGGGGTGGTATTCACCCCTCCACTTT. Amino acids: CASIEGWYSPLHF.